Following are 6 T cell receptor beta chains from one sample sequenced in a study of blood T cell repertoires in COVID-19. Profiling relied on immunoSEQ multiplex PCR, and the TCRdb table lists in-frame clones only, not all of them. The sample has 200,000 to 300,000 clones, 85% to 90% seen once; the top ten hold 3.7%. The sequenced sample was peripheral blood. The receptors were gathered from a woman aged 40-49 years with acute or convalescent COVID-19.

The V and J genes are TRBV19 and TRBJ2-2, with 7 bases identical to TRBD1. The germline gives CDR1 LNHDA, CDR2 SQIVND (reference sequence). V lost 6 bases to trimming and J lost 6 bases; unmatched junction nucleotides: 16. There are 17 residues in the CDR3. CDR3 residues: CASSQNVPTGLAGELFF. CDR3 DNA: TGTGCCAGTAGCCAAAACGTCCCGACAGGGCTCGCCGGGGAGCTGTTTTTT.

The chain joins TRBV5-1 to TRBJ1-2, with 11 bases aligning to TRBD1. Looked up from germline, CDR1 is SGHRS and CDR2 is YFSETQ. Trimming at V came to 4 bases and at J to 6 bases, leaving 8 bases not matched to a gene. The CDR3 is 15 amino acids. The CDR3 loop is CASSPGQGASNGYTF. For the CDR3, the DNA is TGCGCCAGCAGCCCTGGACAGGGGGCATCCAATGGCTACACCTTC.

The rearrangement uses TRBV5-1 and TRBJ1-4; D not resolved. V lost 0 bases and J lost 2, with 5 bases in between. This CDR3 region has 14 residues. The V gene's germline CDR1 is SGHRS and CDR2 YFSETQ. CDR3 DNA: TGCGCCAGCAGCTTGGCCGGTACTAATGAAAAACTGTTTTTT. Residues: CASSLAGTNEKLFF.

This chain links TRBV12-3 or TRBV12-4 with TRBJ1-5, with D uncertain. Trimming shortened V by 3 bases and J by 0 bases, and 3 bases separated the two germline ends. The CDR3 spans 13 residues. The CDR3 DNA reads TGTGCCAGCAGTTTTAATAGCAATCAGCCCCAGCATTTT. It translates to CASSFNSNQPQHF.

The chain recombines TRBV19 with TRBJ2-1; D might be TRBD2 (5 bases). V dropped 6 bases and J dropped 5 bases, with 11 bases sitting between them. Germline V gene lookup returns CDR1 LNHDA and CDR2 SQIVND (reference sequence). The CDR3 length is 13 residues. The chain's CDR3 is CASRRLMDNEQFF. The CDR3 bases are TGTGCCAGTAGGAGACTAATGGACAATGAGCAGTTCTTC. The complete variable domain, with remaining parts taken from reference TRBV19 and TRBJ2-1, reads DGGITQSPKYLFRKEGQNVTLSCEQNLNHDAMYWYRQDPGQGLRLIYYSQIVNDFQKGDIAEGYSVSREKKESFPLTVTSAQKNPTAFYLCASRRLMDNEQFFGPGTRLTVL.

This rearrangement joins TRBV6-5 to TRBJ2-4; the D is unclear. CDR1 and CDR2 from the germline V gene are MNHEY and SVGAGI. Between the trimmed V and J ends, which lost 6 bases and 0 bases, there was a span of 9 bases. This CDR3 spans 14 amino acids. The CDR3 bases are TGTGCCAGCAGAGATGAGCTAGCCAAAAACATTCAGTACTTC. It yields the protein CASRDELAKNIQYF.